The clone carrying this TCR beta chain has a single count. Its antigen is not identified. The data belong to a study of post-analysis software for immune sequencing data. About the research overall: Relapsing-remitting, secondary progressive and progressive-relapsing multiple sclerosis were all included among the disease courses.

The authors incorporated unique molecular identifiers into the TCR beta cDNA libraries. Approximately 0.5 million cDNA molecules were recovered from an input of roughly 0.85 to 10 million T cells. Each CDR3 protein gets one entry after TCRdb re-called the PCR reads with MiXCR. The sample consists of around 710,000 distinct CDR3 sequences, 40% to 55% of them appearing once. This CDR3 is built from 15 residues. V dropped 2 bases and J dropped 4; count of bases not matched to a gene: 5. The germline CDR1 and CDR2 sequences are WSHSY and SAAADI. General study results and limits: The normalized Chao1 diversity of multiple sclerosis patients was significantly lower than that of controls. Controls showed lower frequencies than patients for roughly five TRBV segments, and TRBV5-6, TRBV5-1 and TRBV20-1 were among these. Co-batched samples clustered tightly together by F measure.

The specimen was blood. The rearrangement uses TRBV10-2 and TRBJ1-2, with 9 bases matching TRBD1. This receptor was identified in a girl between 5 and 17 years old with multiple sclerosis. The CDR3: CASSEGLGQGYGYTF. The CDR3 bases are TGCGCCAGCAGTGAGGGCCTGGGACAGGGCTATGGCTACACCTTC.